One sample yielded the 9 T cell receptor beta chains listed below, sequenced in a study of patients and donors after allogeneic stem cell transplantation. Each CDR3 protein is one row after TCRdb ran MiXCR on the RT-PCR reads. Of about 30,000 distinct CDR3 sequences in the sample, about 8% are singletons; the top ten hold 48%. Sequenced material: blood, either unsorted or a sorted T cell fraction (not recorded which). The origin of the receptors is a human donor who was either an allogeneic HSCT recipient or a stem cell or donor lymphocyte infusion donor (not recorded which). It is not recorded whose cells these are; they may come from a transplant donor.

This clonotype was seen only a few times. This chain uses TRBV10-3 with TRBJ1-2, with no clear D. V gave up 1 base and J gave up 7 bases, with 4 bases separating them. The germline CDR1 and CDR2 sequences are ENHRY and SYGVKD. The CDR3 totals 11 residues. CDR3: CAISEFRGYTF. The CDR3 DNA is TGTGCCATCAGTGAGTTTCGTGGCTACACCTTC.

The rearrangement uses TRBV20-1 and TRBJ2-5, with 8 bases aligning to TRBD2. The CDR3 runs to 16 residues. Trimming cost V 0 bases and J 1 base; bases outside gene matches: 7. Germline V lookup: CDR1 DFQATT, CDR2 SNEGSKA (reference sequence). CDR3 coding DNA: TGCAGTGCTAGAGACTTCAAGCGGGAGACCCAAGAGACCCAGTACTTC. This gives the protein CSARDFKRETQETQYF.

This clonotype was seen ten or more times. The CDR3 here is CASRSGTGPTGELFF. CDR3 in DNA: TGCGCCAGCAGGTCCGGGACAGGGCCCACCGGGGAGCTGTTTTTT. The chain is built from TRBV5-1 and TRBJ2-2, with 9 nucleotides matching TRBD1. V was clipped by 5 bases and J by 4 bases; unmatched bases: 6. The CDR3 has 15 amino acids. CDR1 is SGHRS and CDR2 is YFSETQ in the germline V gene.

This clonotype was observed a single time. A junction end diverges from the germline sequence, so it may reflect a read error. The chain's CDR3 is CAGRRELNTGELFF. The CDR3, as DNA: TGTGCCGGCAGACGGGAACTTAACACCGGGGAGCTGTTTTTT. The chain links TRBV6-1 to TRBJ2-2; D is possibly TRBD2 (5 bases). This CDR3 is 14 amino acids long. Germline V gene sequence: CDR1 MNHNS, CDR2 SASEGT.

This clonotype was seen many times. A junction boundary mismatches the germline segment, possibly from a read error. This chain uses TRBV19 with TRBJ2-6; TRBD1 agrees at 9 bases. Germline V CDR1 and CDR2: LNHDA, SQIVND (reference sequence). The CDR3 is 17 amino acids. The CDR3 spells CASSPGQGPSRANVLTF. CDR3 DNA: TGTGCCAGTAGCCCGGGACAGGGACCCTCTAGGGCCAACGTCCTGACTTTC.

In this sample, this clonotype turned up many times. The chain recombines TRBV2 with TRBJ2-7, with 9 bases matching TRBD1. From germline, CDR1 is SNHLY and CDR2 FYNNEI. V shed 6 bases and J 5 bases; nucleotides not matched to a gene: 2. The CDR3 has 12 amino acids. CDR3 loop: CASRDRGDEQYF. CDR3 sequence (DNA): TGTGCCAGCAGGGACAGGGGTGACGAGCAGTACTTC.

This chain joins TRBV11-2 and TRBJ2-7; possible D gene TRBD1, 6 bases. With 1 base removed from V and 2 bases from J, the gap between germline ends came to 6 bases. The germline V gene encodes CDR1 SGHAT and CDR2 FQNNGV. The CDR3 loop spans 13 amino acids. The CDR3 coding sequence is TGTGCCAGCAGCTTAGGGACAGCCTACGAGCAGTACTTC. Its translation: CASSLGTAYEQYF. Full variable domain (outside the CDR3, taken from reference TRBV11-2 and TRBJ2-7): EAGVAQSPRYKIIEKRQSVAFWCNPISGHATLYWYQQILGQGPKLLIQFQNNGVVDDSQLPKDRFSAERLKGVDSTLKIQPAKLEDSAVYLCASSLGTAYEQYFGPGTRLTVT.

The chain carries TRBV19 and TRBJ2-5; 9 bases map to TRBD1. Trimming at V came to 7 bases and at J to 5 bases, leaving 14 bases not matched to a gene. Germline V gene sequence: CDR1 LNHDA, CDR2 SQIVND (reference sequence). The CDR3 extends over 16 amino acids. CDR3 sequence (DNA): TGTGCCAGTACCAACCCTGGGACAGGGAACGGGGAGACCCAGTACTTC. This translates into CASTNPGTGNGETQYF.

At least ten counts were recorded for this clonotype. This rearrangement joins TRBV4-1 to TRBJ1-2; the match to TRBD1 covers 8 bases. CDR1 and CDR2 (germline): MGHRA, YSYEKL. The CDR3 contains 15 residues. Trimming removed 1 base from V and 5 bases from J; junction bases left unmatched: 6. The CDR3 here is CASSQVGTGVYGYTF. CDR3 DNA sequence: TGCGCCAGCAGCCAAGTTGGGACAGGCGTATATGGCTACACCTTC.